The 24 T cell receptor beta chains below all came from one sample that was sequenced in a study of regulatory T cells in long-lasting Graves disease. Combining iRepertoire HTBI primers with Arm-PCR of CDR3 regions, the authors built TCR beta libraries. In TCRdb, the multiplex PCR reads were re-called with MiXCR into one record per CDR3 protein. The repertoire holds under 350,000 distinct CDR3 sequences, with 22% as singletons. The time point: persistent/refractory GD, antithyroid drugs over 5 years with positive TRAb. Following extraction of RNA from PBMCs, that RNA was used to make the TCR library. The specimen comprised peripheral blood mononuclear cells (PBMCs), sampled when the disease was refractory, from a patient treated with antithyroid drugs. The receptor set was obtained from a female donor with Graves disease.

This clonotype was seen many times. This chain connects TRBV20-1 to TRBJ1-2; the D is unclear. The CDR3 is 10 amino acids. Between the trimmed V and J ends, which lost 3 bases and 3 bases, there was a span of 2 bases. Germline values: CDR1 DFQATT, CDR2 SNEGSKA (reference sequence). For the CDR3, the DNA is TGCAGTGCTAGTCACTATGGCTACACCTTC. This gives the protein CSASHYGYTF.

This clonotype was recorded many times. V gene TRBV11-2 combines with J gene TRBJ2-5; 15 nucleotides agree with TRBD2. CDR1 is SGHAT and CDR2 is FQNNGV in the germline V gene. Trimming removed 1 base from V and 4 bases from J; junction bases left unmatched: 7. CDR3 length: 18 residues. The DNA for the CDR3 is TGTGCCAGCAGCTTAGGTAGTTTGGGACTAGCGGGAGGAGAGACCCAGTACTTC. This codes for CASSLGSLGLAGGETQYF. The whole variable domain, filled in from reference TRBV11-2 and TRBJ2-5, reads EAGVAQSPRYKIIEKRQSVAFWCNPISGHATLYWYQQILGQGPKLLIQFQNNGVVDDSQLPKDRFSAERLKGVDSTLKIQPAKLEDSAVYLCASSLGSLGLAGGETQYFGPGTRLLVL.

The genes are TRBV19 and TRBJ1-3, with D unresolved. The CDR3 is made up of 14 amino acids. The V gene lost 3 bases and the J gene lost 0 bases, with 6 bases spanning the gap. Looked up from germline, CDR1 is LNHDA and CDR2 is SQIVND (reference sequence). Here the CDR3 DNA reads TGTGCCAGTAGTATCGGTATCTCTGGAAACACCATATATTTT. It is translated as CASSIGISGNTIYF.

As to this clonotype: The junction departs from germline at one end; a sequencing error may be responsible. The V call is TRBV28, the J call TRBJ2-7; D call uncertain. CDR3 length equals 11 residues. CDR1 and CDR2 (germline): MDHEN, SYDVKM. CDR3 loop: CASSFSSEQYF. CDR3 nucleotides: TGTGCCAGCAGTTTTTCCTCCGAGCAGTACTTC.

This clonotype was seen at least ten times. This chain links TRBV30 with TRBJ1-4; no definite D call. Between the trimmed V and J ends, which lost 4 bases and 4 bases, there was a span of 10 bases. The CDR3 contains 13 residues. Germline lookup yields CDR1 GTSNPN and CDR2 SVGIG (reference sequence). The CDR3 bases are TGTGCCTGGAACCGGCTCGTTAATGAAAAACTGTTTTTT. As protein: CAWNRLVNEKLFF.

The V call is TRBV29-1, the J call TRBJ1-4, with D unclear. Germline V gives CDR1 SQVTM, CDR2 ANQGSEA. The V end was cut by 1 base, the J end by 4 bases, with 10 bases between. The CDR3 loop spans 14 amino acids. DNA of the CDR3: TGCAGCGTTGAAGTGGCAGGCTTTAATGAAAAACTGTTTTTT. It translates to CSVEVAGFNEKLFF.

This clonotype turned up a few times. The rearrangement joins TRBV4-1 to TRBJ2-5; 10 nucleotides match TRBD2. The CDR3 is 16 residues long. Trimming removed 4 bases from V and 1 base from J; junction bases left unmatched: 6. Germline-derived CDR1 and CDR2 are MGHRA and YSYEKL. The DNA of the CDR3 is TGCGCCAGCAGCCGTCTAGCGGGAGTCCGCCAAGAGACCCAGTACTTC. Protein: CASSRLAGVRQETQYF.

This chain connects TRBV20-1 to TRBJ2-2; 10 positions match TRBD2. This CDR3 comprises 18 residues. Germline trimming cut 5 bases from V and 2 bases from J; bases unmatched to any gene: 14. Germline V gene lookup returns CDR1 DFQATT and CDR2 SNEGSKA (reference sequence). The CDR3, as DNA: TGCAGTGCTCCAAGCTCGGCTAGCGGGAGCACCAACACCGGGGAGCTGTTTTTT. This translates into CSAPSSASGSTNTGELFF.

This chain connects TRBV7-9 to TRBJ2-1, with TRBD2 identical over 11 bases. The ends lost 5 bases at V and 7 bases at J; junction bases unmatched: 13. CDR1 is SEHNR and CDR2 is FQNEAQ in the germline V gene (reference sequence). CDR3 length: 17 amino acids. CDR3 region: CASSPFYGSGRANEQFF. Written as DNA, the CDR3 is TGTGCCAGCAGCCCTTTTTACGGTAGCGGGAGGGCAAATGAGCAGTTCTTC. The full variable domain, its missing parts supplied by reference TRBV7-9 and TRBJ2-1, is DTGVSQNPRHKITKRGQNVTFRCDPISEHNRLYWYRQTLGQGPEFLTYFQNEAQLEKSRLLSDRFSAERPKGSFSTLEIQRTEQGDSAMYLCASSPFYGSGRANEQFFGPGTRLTVL.

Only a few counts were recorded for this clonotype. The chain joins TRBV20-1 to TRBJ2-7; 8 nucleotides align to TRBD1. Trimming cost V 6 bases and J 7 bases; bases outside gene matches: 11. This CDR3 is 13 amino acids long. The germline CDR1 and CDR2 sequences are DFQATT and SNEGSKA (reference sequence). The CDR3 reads CSAARQGAGEQYF. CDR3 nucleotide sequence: TGCAGTGCCGCCAGGCAGGGGGCGGGTGAGCAGTACTTC.

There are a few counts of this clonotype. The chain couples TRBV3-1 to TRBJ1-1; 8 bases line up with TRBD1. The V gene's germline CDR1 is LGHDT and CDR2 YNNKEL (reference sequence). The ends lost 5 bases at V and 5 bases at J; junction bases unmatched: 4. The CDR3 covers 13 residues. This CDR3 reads CASSRTGRTEAFF. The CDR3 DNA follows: TGTGCCAGCAGCAGGACAGGGAGAACTGAAGCTTTCTTT.

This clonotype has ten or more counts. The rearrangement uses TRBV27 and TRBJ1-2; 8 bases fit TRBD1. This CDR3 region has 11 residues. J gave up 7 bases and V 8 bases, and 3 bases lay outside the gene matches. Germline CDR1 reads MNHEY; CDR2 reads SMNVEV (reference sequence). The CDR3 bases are TGTGCCAGCTCACAGGGGGGTGGCTACACCTTC. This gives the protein CASSQGGGYTF.

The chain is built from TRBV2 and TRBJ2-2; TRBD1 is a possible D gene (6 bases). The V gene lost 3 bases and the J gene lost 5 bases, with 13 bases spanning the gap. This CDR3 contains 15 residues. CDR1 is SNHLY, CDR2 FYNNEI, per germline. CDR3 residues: CASSDPGQSTGELFF. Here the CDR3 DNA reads TGTGCCAGCAGTGATCCGGGACAAAGTACCGGGGAGCTGTTTTTT.

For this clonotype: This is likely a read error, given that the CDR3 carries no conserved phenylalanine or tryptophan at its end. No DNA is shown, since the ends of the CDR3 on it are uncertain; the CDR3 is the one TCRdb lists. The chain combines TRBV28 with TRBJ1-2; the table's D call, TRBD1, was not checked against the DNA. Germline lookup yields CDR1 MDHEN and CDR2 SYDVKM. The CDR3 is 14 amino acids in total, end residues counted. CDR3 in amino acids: CASSLFPGGGGYAL.

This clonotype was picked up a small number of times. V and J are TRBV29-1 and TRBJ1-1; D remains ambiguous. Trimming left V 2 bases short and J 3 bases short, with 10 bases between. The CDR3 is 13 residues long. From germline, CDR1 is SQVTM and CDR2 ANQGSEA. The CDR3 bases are TGCAGCGTTGAAAGAGGGAGAGACACTGAAGCTTTCTTT. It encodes CSVERGRDTEAFF. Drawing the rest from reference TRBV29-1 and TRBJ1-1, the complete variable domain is SAVISQKPSRDICQRGTSLTIQCQVDSQVTMMFWYRQQPGQSLTLIATANQGSEATYESGFVIDKFPISRPNLTFSTLTVSNMSPEDSSIYLCSVERGRDTEAFFGQGTRLTVV.

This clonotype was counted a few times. DNA for the CDR3: TGTGCCAGTAGAACGACAGGGGTGGGTACTGAAGCTTTCTTT. Translation gives CASRTTGVGTEAFF. The gene calls are TRBV19 and TRBJ1-1, with 8 bases fitting TRBD1. Germline assignment: CDR1 LNHDA and CDR2 SQIVND (reference sequence). The CDR3 spans 14 residues. Losses at the gene ends were 6 bases for V and 5 bases for J; bases not matched to a gene: 8.

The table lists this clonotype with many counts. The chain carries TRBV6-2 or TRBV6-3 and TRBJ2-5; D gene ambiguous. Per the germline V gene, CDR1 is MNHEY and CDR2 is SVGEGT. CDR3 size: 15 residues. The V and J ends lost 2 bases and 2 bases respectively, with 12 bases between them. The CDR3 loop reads CASSYGMVDQETQYF. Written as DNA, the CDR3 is TGTGCCAGCAGTTACGGGATGGTGGATCAAGAGACCCAGTACTTC.

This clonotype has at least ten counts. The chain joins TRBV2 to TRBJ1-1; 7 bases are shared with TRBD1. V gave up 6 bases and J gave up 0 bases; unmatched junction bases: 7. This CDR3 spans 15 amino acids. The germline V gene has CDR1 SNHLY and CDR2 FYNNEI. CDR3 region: CASRHPGGVNTEAFF. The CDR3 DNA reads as TGTGCCAGCAGGCACCCAGGGGGAGTGAACACTGAAGCTTTCTTT.

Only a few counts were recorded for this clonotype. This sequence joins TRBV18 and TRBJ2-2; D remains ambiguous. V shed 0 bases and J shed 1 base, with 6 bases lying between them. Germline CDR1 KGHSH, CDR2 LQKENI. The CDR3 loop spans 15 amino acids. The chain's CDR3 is CASSPPPGNTGELFF. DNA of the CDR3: TGTGCCAGCTCACCACCCCCGGGGAACACCGGGGAGCTGTTTTTT. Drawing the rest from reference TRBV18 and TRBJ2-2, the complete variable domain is NAGVMQNPRHLVRRRGQEARLRCSPMKGHSHVYWYRQLPEEGLKFMVYLQKENIIDESGMPKERFSAEFPKEGPSILRIQQVVRGDSAAYFCASSPPPGNTGELFFGEGSRLTVL.

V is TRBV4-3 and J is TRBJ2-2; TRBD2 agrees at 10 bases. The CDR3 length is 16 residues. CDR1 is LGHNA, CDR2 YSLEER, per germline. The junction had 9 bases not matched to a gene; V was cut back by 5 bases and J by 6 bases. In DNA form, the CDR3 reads TGCGCCAGCAGCAAAGCAATAGCGGGAGGAGCCGGGGAGCTGTTTTTT. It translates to CASSKAIAGGAGELFF.

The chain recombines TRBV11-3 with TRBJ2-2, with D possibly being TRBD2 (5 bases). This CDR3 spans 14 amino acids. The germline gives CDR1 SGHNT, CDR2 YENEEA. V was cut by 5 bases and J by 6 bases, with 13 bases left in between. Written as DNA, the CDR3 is TGTGCCAGCAGCCCCGGGGTCGAGGCCGGGGAGCTGTTTTTT. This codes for CASSPGVEAGELFF.

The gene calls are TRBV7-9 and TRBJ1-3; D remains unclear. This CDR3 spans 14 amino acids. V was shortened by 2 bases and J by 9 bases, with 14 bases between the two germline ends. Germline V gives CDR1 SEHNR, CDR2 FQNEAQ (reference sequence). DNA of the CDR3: TGTGCCAGCAGCTTAACCGCAGACGGGCCCACCATATATTTT. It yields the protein CASSLTADGPTIYF.

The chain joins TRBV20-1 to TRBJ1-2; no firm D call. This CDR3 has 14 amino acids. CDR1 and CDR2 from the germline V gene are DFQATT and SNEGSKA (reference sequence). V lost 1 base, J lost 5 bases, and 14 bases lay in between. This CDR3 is CSARGPNFGYGYTF. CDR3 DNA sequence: TGCAGTGCTAGAGGCCCTAACTTTGGGTATGGCTACACCTTC.

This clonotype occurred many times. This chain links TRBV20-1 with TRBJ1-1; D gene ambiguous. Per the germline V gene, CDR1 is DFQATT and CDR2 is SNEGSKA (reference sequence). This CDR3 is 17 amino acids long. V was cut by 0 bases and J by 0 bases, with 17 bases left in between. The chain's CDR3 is CSARDREDWSMNTEAFF. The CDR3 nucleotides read TGCAGTGCTAGAGATCGAGAGGATTGGTCTATGAACACTGAAGCTTTCTTT.